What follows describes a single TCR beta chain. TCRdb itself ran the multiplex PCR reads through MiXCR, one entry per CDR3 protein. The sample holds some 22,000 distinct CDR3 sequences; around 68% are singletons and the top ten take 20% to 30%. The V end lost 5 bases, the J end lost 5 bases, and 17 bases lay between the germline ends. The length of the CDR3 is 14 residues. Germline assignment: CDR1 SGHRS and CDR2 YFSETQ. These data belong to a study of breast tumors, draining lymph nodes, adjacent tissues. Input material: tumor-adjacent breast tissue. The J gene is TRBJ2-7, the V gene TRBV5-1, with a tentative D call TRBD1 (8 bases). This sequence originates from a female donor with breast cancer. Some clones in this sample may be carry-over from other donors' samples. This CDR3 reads CASRRTGRGDEQYF. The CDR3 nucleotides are TGCGCCAGCAGGAGGACAGGGAGGGGCGACGAGCAGTACTTC.